This T cell receptor (beta chain) was captured in a study of control samples from healthy donors and cancer patients. The germline CDR1 and CDR2 sequences are MNHEY and SVGAGI. The CDR3 covers 14 residues. Unmatched junction bases numbered 5, after V lost 5 bases and J lost 2 bases. Sequencing used immunoSEQ multiplex PCR; TCRdb keeps in-frame clones, though not all of them. Of around 110,000 clones detected, 88% appear once; the ten largest clones hold less than 3%. The genes are TRBV6-5 and TRBJ2-7, with 8 bases matching TRBD2. Sequencing used blood. This receptor was obtained from a woman in her seventies in good health. The CDR3 DNA is TGTGCCAGCAGTAGGGGGACTAGAACCTACGAGCAGTACTTC. As protein: CASSRGTRTYEQYF.